A selection of T cell receptor beta chains follows, all from one sample in a study of blood T cell repertoires in COVID-19. TCRdb's copy holds only in-frame clones and misses some; the assay was immunoSEQ multiplex PCR. Altogether under 200,000 clones are present, roughly 85% being singletons, with the ten largest covering roughly 8.6%. Sequenced material: peripheral blood. The receptors come from a man aged 55-75 years with acute or convalescent COVID-19. CDR3s include the opening cysteine and the closing phenylalanine or tryptophan. A D gene is named only where the DNA matches it firmly. Clone size is stated in some rows and not others, as once, few, many or a class when expanded.

DNA,CDR3,D,V,size,J
TGTGCCAGCAGTTGGACAGAGGGTCCATCCTCACCCCTCCACTTT,CASSWTEGPSSPLHF,-,TRBV28,few,TRBJ1-6
TGCGCCAGCAGCTTGTCTGATACGCAGTATTTT,CASSLSDTQYF,-,TRBV5-1,-,TRBJ2-3
TGTGCCAGCAGCGTAGGGGCGTCAGGTGTAAACACTGAAGCTTTCTTT,CASSVGASGVNTEAFF,-,TRBV9,-,TRBJ1-1
TGTGCCATCACCCCACTCGCGAACACCGGGGAGCTGTTTTTT,CAITPLANTGELFF,-,TRBV10-3,-,TRBJ2-2
TGTGCCACCGCGGACAGGGGAAGCAATCAGCCCCAGCATTTT,CATADRGSNQPQHF,TRBD1,TRBV27,many,TRBJ1-5
TGTGCCAGCAGCTTGGACATCTCTAATTCACCCCTCCACTTT,CASSLDISNSPLHF,-,TRBV5-4,-,TRBJ1-6
TGTGCCAGCAGCGTAAGACAGGGGGCATGGGAGCAGTTCTTC,CASSVRQGAWEQFF,TRBD1,TRBV9,-,TRBJ2-1
TGTGCCAGCAGCCTAAAAGGGACAGGCTATGGCTACACCTTC,CASSLKGTGYGYTF,TRBD1,TRBV3-1/TRBV3-2,-,TRBJ1-2
TGTGCCAGCAGCTTTCAAGCGGGAGAGGGTTCCTACAATGAGCAGTTCTTC,CASSFQAGEGSYNEQFF,TRBD2,TRBV7-3,-,TRBJ2-1
TGTGCCAGCAGCTTAGTGGACTGGCAAGAGACCCAGTACTTC,CASSLVDWQETQYF,-,TRBV11-2,once,TRBJ2-5
TGTGCCACCAGTGAAACGGGACTAGCAGTCCAAGAGACCCAGTACTTC,CATSETGLAVQETQYF,TRBD2,TRBV24-1,-,TRBJ2-5
TGTGCCAGCACCCGACTGATGAACACTGAAGCTTTCTTT,CASTRLMNTEAFF,-,TRBV14,-,TRBJ1-1
TGTGCCAGCAGCGTTTTCGGAGAGACCCAGTACTTC,CASSVFGETQYF,-,TRBV9,-,TRBJ2-5
TGTGCCAGCAGCCCCATTAGGACAGGACAAGAGACCCAGTACTTC,CASSPIRTGQETQYF,TRBD1,TRBV11-2,-,TRBJ2-5
TGCGCCAGCAGCTTCGGGACAGGGGGTTTGAATGAGCAGTTCTTC,CASSFGTGGLNEQFF,TRBD1,TRBV5-1,once,TRBJ2-1
TGCAGCGTTGCACAGATAAATGAGCAGTTCTTC,CSVAQINEQFF,-,TRBV29-1,once,TRBJ2-1
TGTGCCAGCAGCTTAGGGGGCGGACTAACCTACAATGAGCAGTTCTTC,CASSLGGGLTYNEQFF,-,TRBV7-9,-,TRBJ2-1
TGTGCCACCAGCAGAGACGGGGGGAACACCGGGGAGCTGTTTTTT,CATSRDGGNTGELFF,-,TRBV15,-,TRBJ2-2
TGTGCCAGCAGCCGTTTGGGGACAGGGGATACAGATACGCAGTATTTT,CASSRLGTGDTDTQYF,TRBD1,TRBV5-4,many,TRBJ2-3
TGTGCCAGCAGCTTCCGTAGGGCCTCGGGAGGTACAGATACGCAGTATTTT,CASSFRRASGGTDTQYF,TRBD2,TRBV11-2,once,TRBJ2-3
TGCGCCAGCAGCTCCCTGACAGGGGCGAACACCGGGGAGCTGTTTTTT,CASSSLTGANTGELFF,TRBD1,TRBV5-1,-,TRBJ2-2
TGTGCCAGAAGCGCGGACGGGGTAAACTATGGCTACACCTTC,CARSADGVNYGYTF,-,TRBV5-3,-,TRBJ1-2
TGTGCCAGCAGCCCTCGGAATCAGCCCCAGCATTTT,CASSPRNQPQHF,-,TRBV12-3/TRBV12-4,-,TRBJ1-5
TGCGCCAGCAGCTCGGGACTAGCGGGGGGCAGGACCCAGTACTTC,CASSSGLAGGRTQYF,TRBD2,TRBV5-1,-,TRBJ2-5
TGTGCCAGCAGCCAAGTAGGGATTGGGCGGGAGGTCGCCTACAATGAGCAGTTCTTC,CASSQVGIGREVAYNEQFF,TRBD2,TRBV4-2,-,TRBJ2-1
TGTGCCAGCAGTTTATTAGGACAGGGGGCTTATGGCTACACCTTC,CASSLLGQGAYGYTF,TRBD1,TRBV28,-,TRBJ1-2
TGCAGTGCTAGTGAGACTAGCGGGAGGACGACGCCGGATACGCAGTATTTT,CSASETSGRTTPDTQYF,TRBD2,TRBV20-1,-,TRBJ2-3
TGTGCCAGCAGATACAGCGGGGGGTCGTACGAGCAGTACTTC,CASRYSGGSYEQYF,TRBD2,TRBV6-5,-,TRBJ2-7